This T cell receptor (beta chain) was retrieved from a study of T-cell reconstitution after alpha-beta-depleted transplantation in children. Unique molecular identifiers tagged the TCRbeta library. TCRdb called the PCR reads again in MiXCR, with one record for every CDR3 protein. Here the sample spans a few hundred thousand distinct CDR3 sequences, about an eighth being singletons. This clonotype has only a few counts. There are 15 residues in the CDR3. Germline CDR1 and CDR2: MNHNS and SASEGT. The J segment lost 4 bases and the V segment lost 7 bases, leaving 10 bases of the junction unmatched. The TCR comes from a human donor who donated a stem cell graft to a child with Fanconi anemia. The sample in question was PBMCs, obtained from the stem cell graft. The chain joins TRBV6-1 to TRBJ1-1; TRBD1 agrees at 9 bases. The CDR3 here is CASTRDRDERTEAFF. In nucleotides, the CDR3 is TGTGCCAGCACTAGGGACAGGGACGAGCGCACTGAAGCTTTCTTT.